This T cell receptor beta chain stems from a study of somatic mutations in cytotoxic T cells in rheumatoid arthritis. Study information: Patient blood, which was peripheral blood collected as 30 ml EDTA, was drawn right after diagnosis and before any treatment started. Overall study results and limits: The study found no significant difference in CD8+ T-cell clonality between rheumatoid arthritis patients and age-matched healthy controls.

This clone was counted a few times. Its antigen is unidentified. Sequencing used immunoSEQ multiplex PCR; TCRdb keeps in-frame clones, though not all of them. Of 2,500 to 3,500 clones in the sample, roughly nine tenths are singletons; the top ten hold around 30%. The CDR3 is 15 residues long. Germline V lookup: CDR1 SGHNT, CDR2 YYREEE (reference sequence). V shed 0 bases and J shed 7 bases, with 13 bases lying between them. Magnetic beads with positive selection isolated CD4+ and CD8+ fractions, whose purity was verified by flow cytometry. The specimen sequenced was CD8+ T cells sorted from blood. This sequence was found in a woman in her sixties or seventies with rheumatoid arthritis. The chain uses TRBV5-4 and TRBJ1-4, with D possibly matching TRBD1 (5 bases). The CDR3 loop reads CASSLGAGPIEKLFF. Here the CDR3 DNA reads TGTGCCAGCAGCTTGGGAGCAGGGCCGATTGAAAAACTGTTTTTT.